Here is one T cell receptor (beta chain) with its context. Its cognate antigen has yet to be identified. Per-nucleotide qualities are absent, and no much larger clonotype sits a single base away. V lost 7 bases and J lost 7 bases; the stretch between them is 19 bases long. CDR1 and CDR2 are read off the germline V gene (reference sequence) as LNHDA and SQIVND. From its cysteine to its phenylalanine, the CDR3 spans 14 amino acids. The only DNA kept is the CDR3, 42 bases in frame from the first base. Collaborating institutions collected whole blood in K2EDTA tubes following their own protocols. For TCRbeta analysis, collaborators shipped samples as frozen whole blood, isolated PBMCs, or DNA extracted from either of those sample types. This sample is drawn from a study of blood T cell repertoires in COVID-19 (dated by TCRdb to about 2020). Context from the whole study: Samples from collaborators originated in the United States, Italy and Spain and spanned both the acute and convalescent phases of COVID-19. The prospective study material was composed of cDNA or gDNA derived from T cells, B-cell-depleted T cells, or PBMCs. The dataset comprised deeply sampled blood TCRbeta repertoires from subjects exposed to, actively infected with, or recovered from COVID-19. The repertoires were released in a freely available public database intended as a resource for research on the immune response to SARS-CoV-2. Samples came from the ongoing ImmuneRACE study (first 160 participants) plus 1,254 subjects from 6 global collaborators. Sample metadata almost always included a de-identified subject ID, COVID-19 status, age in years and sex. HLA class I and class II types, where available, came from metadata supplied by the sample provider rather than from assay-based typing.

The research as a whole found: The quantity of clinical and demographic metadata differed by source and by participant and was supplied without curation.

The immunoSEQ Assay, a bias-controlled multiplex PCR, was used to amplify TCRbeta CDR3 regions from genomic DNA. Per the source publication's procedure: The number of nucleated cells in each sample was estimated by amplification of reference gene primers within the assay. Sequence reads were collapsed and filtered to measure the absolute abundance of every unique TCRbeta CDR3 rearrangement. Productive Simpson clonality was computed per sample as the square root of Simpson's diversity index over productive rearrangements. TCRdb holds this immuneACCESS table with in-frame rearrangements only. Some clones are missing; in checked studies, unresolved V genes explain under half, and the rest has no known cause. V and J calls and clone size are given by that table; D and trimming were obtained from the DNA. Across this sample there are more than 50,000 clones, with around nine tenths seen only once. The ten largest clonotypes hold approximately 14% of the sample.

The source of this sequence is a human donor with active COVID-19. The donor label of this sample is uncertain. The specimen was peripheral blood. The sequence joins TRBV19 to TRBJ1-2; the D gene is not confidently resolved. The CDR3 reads CASIMAALGGGYTF. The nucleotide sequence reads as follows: TGTGCCAGTATAATGGCCGCGTTGGGAGGTGGCTACACCTTC.